The clone carrying this T cell receptor (beta chain) was seen a few times. The antigen is not known. The CDR3 extends over 14 amino acids. CDR1 and CDR2 (germline): LNHNV, YYDKDF (reference sequence). V trimming: 8 bases; J trimming: 2 bases; junction bases outside the gene matches: 5. A CD8+CD4-CCR7+CD45RA+ gate was used to sort naive CD8 T cells. The data belong to a study of molecular identifiers for immune sequencing clone quantification. About the research overall: Five aliquots were made in replicates from the RNA of roughly 21,000 or 96,000 naive CD8 cells, and four were sequenced.

Study results and caveats: A single cell's spiked Jurkat TCR RNA was reportedly detectable among roughly 1 million naive cells.

TCRdb recomputed calls from the PCR reads with MiXCR, one row per CDR3 protein. The data hold under 100,000 distinct CDR3 sequences, with roughly 25% observed a single time. What was sequenced was naive CD8+ T cells from blood, with Jurkat cell RNA spiked in. Subset in this sample: FACS-sorted CD8+CD4-CCR7+CD45RA+ naive T cells. The clonotype comes from a human donor in good health. Some libraries in this study had Jurkat cell RNA spiked in. The gene calls are TRBV15 and TRBJ2-5, with 10 bases matching TRBD2. This CDR3 is CATWGLASQETQYF. The CDR3 DNA follows: TGTGCCACCTGGGGACTAGCGAGTCAAGAGACCCAGTACTTC. Drawing the rest from reference TRBV15 and TRBJ2-5, the complete variable domain is DAMVIQNPRYQVTQFGKPVTLSCSQTLNHNVMYWYQQKSSQAPKLLFHYYDKDFNNEADTPDNFQSRRPNTSFCFLDIRSPGLGDTAMYLCATWGLASQETQYFGPGTRLLVL.